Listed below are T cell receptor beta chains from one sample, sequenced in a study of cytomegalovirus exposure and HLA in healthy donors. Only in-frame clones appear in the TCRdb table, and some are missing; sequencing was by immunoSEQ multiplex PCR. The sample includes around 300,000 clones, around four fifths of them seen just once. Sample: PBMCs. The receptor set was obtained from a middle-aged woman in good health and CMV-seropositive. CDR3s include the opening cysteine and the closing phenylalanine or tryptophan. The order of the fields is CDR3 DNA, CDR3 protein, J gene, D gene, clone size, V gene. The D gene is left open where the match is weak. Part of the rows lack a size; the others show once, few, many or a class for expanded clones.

TGCAGTGCGGCAGGGATCGGGGAGCAGTACTTC CSAAGIGEQYF TRBJ2-7 - - TRBV20-1
TGTGCCAGCAGTCTGGGGGCAGCCTATAATTCACCCCTCCACTTT CASSLGAAYNSPLHF TRBJ1-6 - - TRBV27
TGCAGCGTTGTCGTCAGGGCCTACAATGAGCAGTTCTTC CSVVVRAYNEQFF TRBJ2-1 - - TRBV29-1
TGTGCCAGCAGCAAAGTCGACACTAACACCGGGGAGCTGTTTTTT CASSKVDTNTGELFF TRBJ2-2 - few TRBV21-1
TGTGCCAGCAGCCCAAGGGCAGGGGGCAATCAGCCCCAGCATTTT CASSPRAGGNQPQHF TRBJ1-5 - - TRBV7-6
TGTGCCAGCAGTGAAGCCCTCGGGGGACAGGGCTCCTTCAGGCCCCAGCATTTT CASSEALGGQGSFRPQHF TRBJ1-5 TRBD1 - TRBV6-1
TGTGCCAGCAGTACAGTAACTTCCTACAAGACCTCACAAGAGACCCAGTACTTC CASSTVTSYKTSQETQYF TRBJ2-5 - - TRBV9
TGTTCCAGCAGCTTTTCCGGGACAGATCTAGCCAAAAACATTCAGTACTTC CSSSFSGTDLAKNIQYF TRBJ2-4 TRBD1 few TRBV7-9
TGTGCCAGCAGCTTAGCCCCCGTTGTGGGGGCGTACGGCTACACCTTC CASSLAPVVGAYGYTF TRBJ1-2 - - TRBV7-2
TGTGCCAGCTCAGAGGCAATGAACACCGGGGAGCTGTTTTTT CASSEAMNTGELFF TRBJ2-2 - - TRBV18
TGTGCCTGGAGTAGGACTAGCGGAACAGATACGCAGTATTTT CAWSRTSGTDTQYF TRBJ2-3 TRBD2 - TRBV30
TGTGCCAGCAGCTTATTGGAGGACGAGCAGTACTTC CASSLLEDEQYF TRBJ2-7 - once TRBV5-6
TGTGCCAGTAGTGTAAGACAGGGGGCAGCCTACGAGCAGTACTTC CASSVRQGAAYEQYF TRBJ2-7 TRBD1 once TRBV19
TGTGCCAGTAGGGCAGCTAACTATGGCTACACCTTC CASRAANYGYTF TRBJ1-2 - - TRBV19
TGTGCCAGCAGCTTAACAATAACGAGCGAGCAGTACTTC CASSLTITSEQYF TRBJ2-7 - - TRBV7-3
TGTGCCAGAAGCTTTTTTGGACTAGCGGGAGCCTCGAACACCGGGGAGCTGTTTTTT CARSFFGLAGASNTGELFF TRBJ2-2 TRBD2 - TRBV5-3
TGTGCCTGGAGTGTAGGGACTAGCGGGATCAACACCGGGGAGCTGTTTTTT CAWSVGTSGINTGELFF TRBJ2-2 TRBD2 - TRBV30
TGTGCCAGCAGTCCCTCCGGGACAGGCTCCTACAATGAGCAGTTCTTC CASSPSGTGSYNEQFF TRBJ2-1 TRBD1 - TRBV28
TGCGCCAGCAGTGAGTCATCATCGGGAACTGGGGAGCTGTTTTTT CASSESSSGTGELFF TRBJ2-2 - - TRBV10-1
TGTGCCAGTAGTCTCGGAGGGCCGGGAACCACAGATACGCAGTATTTT CASSLGGPGTTDTQYF TRBJ2-3 - once TRBV19
TGTGCCAGCAGTGAATCGGGACAGGAGTATGCAGAGACCCAGTACTTC CASSESGQEYAETQYF TRBJ2-5 TRBD1 - TRBV2
TGTGCCAGCAGTACCTCTAGGCGGGAGACGGCAGATACGCAGTATTTT CASSTSRRETADTQYF TRBJ2-3 TRBD2 - TRBV11-1
TGTGCCAGCAGTTTGGTAGTCGGGACTAGCAGCTACAATGAGCAGTTCTTC CASSLVVGTSSYNEQFF TRBJ2-1 TRBD2 - TRBV28
TGCAGCGTTGTGAGGGAGACAGGGACTAATGAAAAACTGTTTTTT CSVVRETGTNEKLFF TRBJ1-4 TRBD1 once TRBV29-1
TGTGCCAGCACTGCGTCCCGTAATGAAAAACTGTTTTTT CASTASRNEKLFF TRBJ1-4 - - TRBV2
TGTGCCAGCAGTCAAACAGGGCTGGGCACTGAAGCTTTCTTT CASSQTGLGTEAFF TRBJ1-1 - - TRBV7-3
TGTGCCAGCAGCTCAAGACAGATCCCCGGGGAGCTGTTTTTT CASSSRQIPGELFF TRBJ2-2 - once TRBV7-2
TGTGCCAGCAGTCCAGGACAGTTTAACTATGGCTACACCTTC CASSPGQFNYGYTF TRBJ1-2 - - TRBV27
TGTGCCAGCAGTCCTGACAGGGACGAGCAGTACTTC CASSPDRDEQYF TRBJ2-7 TRBD1 - TRBV7-2
TGTGCCAGTAGTATAACAGCTGTCTCTGGAAACACCATATATTTT CASSITAVSGNTIYF TRBJ1-3 - - TRBV19
TGTGCCAGCACCGGTACAGGGGGCCGCCAGCCCCAGCATTTT CASTGTGGRQPQHF TRBJ1-5 TRBD1 once TRBV28
TGCGCCAGCAGCCCCCTCCCTGGAGGCGAGACCCAGTACTTC CASSPLPGGETQYF TRBJ2-5 - - TRBV5-1
TGTGCCAGCAGTGACAGCTACAATGAGCAGTTCTTC CASSDSYNEQFF TRBJ2-1 - - TRBV25-1
TGTGCCTGGAGTAGGGGCAGCTATGGCTACACCTTC CAWSRGSYGYTF TRBJ1-2 - - TRBV30
TGTGCCAGCAGTTGGGAGCGGCAGAACACTGAAGCTTTCTTT CASSWERQNTEAFF TRBJ1-1 - - TRBV6-6
TGTGCCAGCAGGACTAGCGGGAGGGCCTCTGAGCAGTTCTTC CASRTSGRASEQFF TRBJ2-1 TRBD2 - TRBV6-1
TGTGCCAGCAGCCAGGGTGGTGTTCAAGAGACCCAGTACTTC CASSQGGVQETQYF TRBJ2-5 - - TRBV11-3
TGCGCCAGCAGCTTGCAGCCTAGGTCTCCTCAAGAGACCCAGTACTTC CASSLQPRSPQETQYF TRBJ2-5 - - TRBV5-1
TGTGCCAGCTCAGCGGGAGGGGACTACAATGAGCAGTTCTTC CASSAGGDYNEQFF TRBJ2-1 TRBD2 few TRBV19
TGTGCCAGCAGCTACCAGGGATCCGCCCTATACGAGCAGTACTTC CASSYQGSALYEQYF TRBJ2-7 - - TRBV5-4
TGTGCCTGGAGTACAGGGGGTGATCAGCCCCAGCATTTT CAWSTGGDQPQHF TRBJ1-5 TRBD1 - TRBV30
TGTGCCAGCAGTGGGGTTTTCGGGACGGGAGGCGCCTACGAGCAGTACTTC CASSGVFGTGGAYEQYF TRBJ2-7 TRBD2 - TRBV28
TGCGCCAGCAGCTCCCGCCTACCAGGGACTGGAAACACCATATATTTT CASSSRLPGTGNTIYF TRBJ1-3 - - TRBV5-1
TGTGCCAGCAGTTCCATAGCGGGAGGGGGGGCTTACGAGCAGTACTTC CASSSIAGGGAYEQYF TRBJ2-7 TRBD2 - TRBV7-2
TGTGCCAGCAGCTTGGATTCAAGGGGGACTAGCGCATCCTACGAGCAGTACTTC CASSLDSRGTSASYEQYF TRBJ2-7 TRBD2 - TRBV5-8
TGTGCCATCAAGTCGGTCAGGGCTACCTACGAGCAGTACTTC CAIKSVRATYEQYF TRBJ2-7 - once TRBV10-3